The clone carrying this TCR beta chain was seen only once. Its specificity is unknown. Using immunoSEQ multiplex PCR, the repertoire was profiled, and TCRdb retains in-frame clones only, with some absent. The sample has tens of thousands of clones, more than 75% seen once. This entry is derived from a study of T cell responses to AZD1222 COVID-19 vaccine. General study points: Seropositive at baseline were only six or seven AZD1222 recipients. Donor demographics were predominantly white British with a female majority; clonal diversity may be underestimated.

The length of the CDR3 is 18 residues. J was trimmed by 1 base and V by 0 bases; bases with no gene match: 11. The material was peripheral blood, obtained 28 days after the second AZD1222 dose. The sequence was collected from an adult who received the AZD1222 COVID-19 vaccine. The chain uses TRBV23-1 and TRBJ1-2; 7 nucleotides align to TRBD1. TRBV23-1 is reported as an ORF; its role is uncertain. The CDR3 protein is CASSQSLGQVLINYGYTF. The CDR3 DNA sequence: TGCGCCAGCAGTCAATCCCTAGGACAGGTGTTGATTAACTATGGCTACACCTTC.